This T cell receptor beta chain stems from a study of ipilimumab plus nivolumab after autologous stem cell transplantation. Study details: Myeloma patients were high-risk transplant-naive or relapsed within 3 years of first autologous transplant.

Assay used: immunoSEQ multiplex PCR; TCRdb lists only in-frame clones, some missing. Of 9,500 to 10,000 clones listed, roughly two thirds are singletons. Germline CDR1 and CDR2: SGHNT and YENEEA. The J segment lost 9 bases and the V segment lost 4 bases, leaving 14 bases of the junction unmatched. The CDR3 contains 18 residues. Ipilimumab, 1 mg/kg, started 14 to 28 days after autologous transplant. Patients received nivolumab 3 mg/kg at weeks 1, 4, 7, 10, then fortnightly to week 26. The sequence came from a female donor with multiple myeloma. Here the sequenced sample was PBMCs, taken in a trial of ipilimumab plus nivolumab as post-transplant consolidation. The rearrangement links TRBV11-3 to TRBJ2-1; TRBD2 matches 14 bases. The CDR3 is CASSSGTSGGYLESEQFF. DNA for the CDR3: TGTGCCAGCAGCTCCGGGACTAGCGGGGGTTACCTGGAGAGTGAGCAGTTCTTC.